These T cell receptor beta chains were read from a single sample in a study of T cells in AML relapse after transplant. TCRdb processed the PCR reads anew with MiXCR; each CDR3 protein has one entry. The repertoire includes fewer than 4,500 distinct CDR3 sequences, approximately 12% of them detected once, and roughly 30% sits in the top ten. Specimen: bone marrow, either the whole sample or a sorted T cell fraction (not recorded which), collected in complete remission. These receptors all stem from a human donor who had a stem cell transplant for acute myeloid leukemia. Some T cells may arise from the graft donor. The CDR3 runs from the conserved cysteine through the conserved F or W. Fields, in order: V gene, D gene, J gene, clone size, CDR3 DNA, CDR3 protein. A D gene is named only where the DNA matches it firmly. Clone size is shown for a subset of rows, as once, few, many or a class of expanded clone.

>TRBV6-2/TRBV6-3|TRBD2|TRBJ2-5|medium-sized
TGTGCCAGCAGTTACCGCCAGACTAGCGGGAAGGAGACCCAGTACTTC
CASSYRQTSGKETQYF
>TRBV12-3/TRBV12-4|.|TRBJ2-5|medium-sized
TGTGCCAGCCGGGGGACTGTAGGGACCCAGTACTTC
CASRGTVGTQYF
>TRBV20-1|TRBD1|TRBJ1-2|medium-sized
TGCAGTGCTGCCCCGTTGGACAGGGGCTCCACTTTATTTAACTATGGCTACACCTTC
CSAAPLDRGSTLFNYGYTF
>TRBV12-3/TRBV12-4|TRBD1|TRBJ2-7|medium-sized
TGTGCCAGCAGCCATATGATAAGGGACAGCTTCTACGAGCAGTACTTC
CASSHMIRDSFYEQYF
>TRBV5-1|.|TRBJ2-2|.
TGCGCCAGCGCTTGGAAGATACTGAACAGGTCGGACGGGGAGCTGTTTTTT
CASAWKILNRSDGELFF
>TRBV4-3|.|TRBJ1-6|medium-sized
TGCGCCAGCAGCCAAGGAATGCGGATACAGGATTCACCCCTCCACTTT
CASSQGMRIQDSPLHF
>TRBV9|.|TRBJ1-1|many
TGTGCCAGCAGCGAGATGGACGGAGGCACTGAAGCTTTCTTT
CASSEMDGGTEAFF
>TRBV28|.|TRBJ1-6|many
TGTGCCAGCAGTTCTCCTCCGACAGAATATAATTCACCCCTCCACTTT
CASSSPPTEYNSPLHF
>TRBV12-3/TRBV12-4|.|TRBJ1-5|medium-sized
TGTGCCAGCAGTTTCCGGGGTGGCCCCTCGGGGCAGCCCCAGCATTTT
CASSFRGGPSGQPQHF
>TRBV4-1|TRBD1|TRBJ2-1|.
TGCGCCAGCAGCCCCCATCTCGGCAGGGGGTTCCTTGGGAATGAGCAGTTCTTC
CASSPHLGRGFLGNEQFF
>TRBV4-3|TRBD1|TRBJ1-4|medium-sized
TGCGCCAGCAGCCAAGGACAGGGATACGAAAAACTGTTTTTT
CASSQGQGYEKLFF
>TRBV20-1|TRBD2|TRBJ2-1|medium-sized
TGCAGTGCTAGAGATCAGGGCGGGGGGGCCCATGAGCAGTTCTTC
CSARDQGGGAHEQFF
>TRBV7-9|.|TRBJ2-1|few
TGTGCCAGCAGCCTACGGACGGAGCAGTTCTTC
CASSLRTEQFF
>TRBV15|TRBD1|TRBJ1-2|medium-sized
TGTGCCACCAGCAGCGGACCGGGACAGAACTATGGCTACACCTTC
CATSSGPGQNYGYTF
>TRBV2|.|TRBJ2-4|medium-sized
TGTGCCAGCCAAATTGATGGTGGTAACATTCAGTACTTC
CASQIDGGNIQYF
>TRBV7-9|.|TRBJ1-2|.
TGTGCCAGCAGCCCGGGGGGGGCTACCGACTATGGCTACACCTTC
CASSPGGATDYGYTF
>TRBV12-5|.|TRBJ2-7|many
TGTGCTAGTGGTTCTTCCAGAGGACTTGCATACGAGCAGTACTTC
CASGSSRGLAYEQYF
>TRBV4-2|.|TRBJ2-3|.
TGTGCCAGCAGCCAAGTTAGTAGCGGAGATTACACAGATACGCAGTATTTT
CASSQVSSGDYTDTQYF
>TRBV10-3|TRBD2|TRBJ2-3|few
TGTGCCATCAGGGGGGGACTAGCGGGGGGGCAAGATACGCAGTATTTT
CAIRGGLAGGQDTQYF
>TRBV5-1|.|TRBJ2-2|.
TGCGCCAGCAGCCCGGGTCTTAACGGTAACACCGGGGAGCTGTTTTTT
CASSPGLNGNTGELFF
>TRBV6-2/TRBV6-3|.|TRBJ1-5|hyperexpanded
TGTGCCAGCAGTCTCGGACGGGGGCTTAGCAATCAGCCCCAGCATTTT
CASSLGRGLSNQPQHF
>TRBV4-1|.|TRBJ1-1|many
TGCGCCAGCAGCCGGGGGGGGAACACTGAAGCTTTCTTT
CASSRGGNTEAFF
>TRBV18|.|TRBJ2-5|medium-sized
TGTGCCAGCTCACCAGTAGCCGGAGAGACCCAGTACTTC
CASSPVAGETQYF
>TRBV29-1|TRBD1|TRBJ1-2|medium-sized
TGCAGCGTTGAAGATCTCTCGGACAGGGGCTATGGCTACACCTTC
CSVEDLSDRGYGYTF
>TRBV7-2|.|TRBJ2-3|medium-sized
TGTGCCAGCACCAGGGGGGGCCTTACAGATACGCAGTATTTT
CASTRGGLTDTQYF
>TRBV5-1|TRBD1|TRBJ1-6|medium-sized
TGCGCCAGCAGCGGGGGACAGGGCCGAATTTCACCCCTCCACTTT
CASSGGQGRISPLHF
>TRBV10-3|.|TRBJ1-6|medium-sized
TGTGCCATCAGTGATTCGAAACAGGGACCAAATAATTCACCCCTCCACTTT
CAISDSKQGPNNSPLHF
>TRBV9|.|TRBJ2-7|medium-sized
TGTGCCAGCAGCGTAGACGTTTCCTACGAGCAGTACTTC
CASSVDVSYEQYF
>TRBV7-2|.|TRBJ2-7|many
TGTGCCAGCAGCCAAGGTCGAACAGACTCCTACGAGCAGTACTTC
CASSQGRTDSYEQYF
>TRBV21-1|.|TRBJ1-3|few
TGTGCCAGGACCTTGAGCTCTGGAAACACCATATATTTT
CARTLSSGNTIYF
>TRBV11-2|.|TRBJ2-7|medium-sized
TGTGCCAGCAGAAGACAGGGAGGCGAGCAGTACTTC
CASRRQGGEQYF
>TRBV29-1|TRBD1|TRBJ2-3|many
TGCAGCGTTGAAGGAAACCTTGGGGACAGCTATAGCACAGATACGCAGTATTTT
CSVEGNLGDSYSTDTQYF
>TRBV6-1|TRBD2|TRBJ2-3|medium-sized
TGTGCCAGCAGTGAAGCAGGAGGAGCGGGGGTAAATACGCAGTATTTT
CASSEAGGAGVNTQYF
>TRBV4-1|.|TRBJ2-7|medium-sized
TGCGCCAGCAGCCCCCTTCAGGGCCAACACTACGAGCAGTACTTC
CASSPLQGQHYEQYF
>TRBV28|TRBD2|TRBJ2-3|many
TGTGCCAGCAGTCCGGGGCGGGGGTCCAAAGGGTGGATCACAGATACGCAGTATTTT
CASSPGRGSKGWITDTQYF